This is a list of T cell receptor beta chains from one sample in a study of T cells in Graves' hyperthyroidism and ophthalmopathy. A single record per CDR3 protein comes from TCRdb applying MiXCR to the multiplex PCR reads. The sample carries roughly 330,000 distinct CDR3 sequences, around 17% recorded once. The specimen sequenced was blood. Receptors originate from a man in his thirties or forties with Graves' hyperthyroidism. The CDR3 runs from the conserved cysteine through the conserved F or W. The D gene is left open where the match is weak. A clone size is listed for some rows: how often the clone was seen (once, few, many), or a class if it is expanded.

CDR3 | DNA | V | length | size | D | J
CSATLVQGYTEAFF | TGCAGTGCTACTTTAGTACAGGGATACACTGAAGCTTTCTTT | TRBV20-1 | 14 | many | . | TRBJ1-1
CSVEDPGEQYF | TGCAGCGTTGAAGATCCGGGCGAGCAGTACTTC | TRBV29-1 | 11 | . | . | TRBJ2-7
CASSLSTSGSSEQFF | TGTGCCAGCAGTTTATCGACTAGCGGGTCGAGTGAGCAGTTCTTC | TRBV27 | 15 | many | TRBD2 | TRBJ2-1
CASSLGAGGVTDTQYF | TGTGCCAGCAGCTTAGGAGCGGGAGGAGTGACAGATACGCAGTATTTT | TRBV7-2 | 16 | many | TRBD2 | TRBJ2-3
CASSKAGSEDTQYF | TGTGCCAGCAGTAAGGCCGGAAGTGAGGATACGCAGTATTTT | TRBV2 | 14 | few | . | TRBJ2-3
CASSDMSGTDTQYF | TGTGCCAGCAGTGATATGTCCGGCACAGATACGCAGTATTTT | TRBV2 | 14 | . | . | TRBJ2-3
CASSLGVGTGNYEQYF | TGTGCCAGCAGCTTGGGTGTAGGGACAGGAAATTACGAGCAGTACTTC | TRBV5-1 | 16 | . | TRBD1 | TRBJ2-7
CASSPYQTEQETQYF | TGTGCCAGCAGTCCATACCAAACAGAACAAGAGACCCAGTACTTC | TRBV27 | 15 | many | . | TRBJ2-5
CASQGTGRLWANVLTF | TGTGCCAGCCAAGGGACAGGTCGTCTCTGGGCCAACGTCCTGACTTTC | TRBV19 | 16 | . | TRBD1 | TRBJ2-6
CASSRPGRTRTEAFF | TGTGCCAGCAGCCGGCCCGGCAGGACGAGGACTGAAGCTTTCTTT | TRBV14 | 15 | . | . | TRBJ1-1
CASSLVGLSYNEQFF | TGTGCCAGCAGTCTTGTGGGACTTTCTTACAATGAGCAGTTCTTC | TRBV7-8 | 15 | many | . | TRBJ2-1
CSVTSGSREQYF | TGCAGTGTGACTAGCGGGAGTCGGGAGCAGTACTTC | TRBV20-1 | 12 | few | TRBD2 | TRBJ2-7
CSASVSGRAVSTDTQYF | TGCAGTGCTAGTGTCTCGGGGAGGGCCGTTAGCACAGATACGCAGTATTTT | TRBV20-1 | 17 | . | TRBD2 | TRBJ2-3
CASSLEDRAYEQYF | TGCGCCAGCAGCTTGGAGGACAGAGCCTACGAGCAGTACTTC | TRBV5-1 | 14 | . | . | TRBJ2-7
CASSLALTGGSEQYF | TGTGCCAGCAGCTTAGCCCTCACAGGGGGCTCCGAGCAGTACTTC | TRBV13 | 15 | few | TRBD1 | TRBJ2-7
CASSPSGWGGSYNEQFF | TGTGCCAGCAGCCCCTCCGGGTGGGGCGGATCCTACAATGAGCAGTTCTTC | TRBV7-3 | 17 | . | . | TRBJ2-1
CSVLTGGEVAFF | TGCAGCGTTCTGACAGGGGGAGAGGTAGCTTTCTTT | TRBV29-1 | 12 | many | TRBD1 | TRBJ1-1
CASSPGELDTQYF | TGCGCCAGCAGCCCAGGGGAGTTGGATACGCAGTATTTT | TRBV5-1 | 13 | many | . | TRBJ2-3
CAAGTGFSYEQYF | TGTGCGGCTGGGACAGGGTTCTCCTACGAGCAGTACTTC | TRBV10-3 | 13 | . | TRBD1 | TRBJ2-7
CASSSYRGSQETQYF | TGTGCCAGCAGTTCGTACAGGGGTTCGCAAGAGACCCAGTACTTC | TRBV28 | 15 | many | TRBD1 | TRBJ2-5
CSAQKMEGYYEQYF | TGCAGTGCTCAAAAGATGGAGGGGTACTACGAGCAGTACTTC | TRBV20-1 | 14 | . | . | TRBJ2-7
CASSHRRYGYTF | TGTGCCAGCAGCCATAGGCGGTATGGCTACACCTTC | TRBV7-2 | 12 | many | . | TRBJ1-2
CASSFDQSETQYF | TGCGCCAGCAGCTTTGACCAGTCGGAGACCCAGTACTTC | TRBV5-1 | 13 | many | . | TRBJ2-5
CASSPGQGRGYTF | TGTGCCAGCAGTCCCGGACAGGGACGGGGCTACACCTTC | TRBV12-3/TRBV12-4 | 13 | many | TRBD1 | TRBJ1-2
CASSVGLVGLDTIYF | TGTGCCAGCAGCGTAGGCCTGGTTGGTCTGGACACCATATATTTT | TRBV9 | 15 | . | . | TRBJ1-3
CASGKDDSVNTEAFF | TGCGCCAGCGGCAAGGACGACAGCGTGAACACTGAAGCTTTCTTT | TRBV4-1 | 15 | . | . | TRBJ1-1
CSAQKGAGTEAFF | TGCAGTGCTCAAAAGGGCGCAGGAACTGAAGCTTTCTTT | TRBV20-1 | 13 | many | . | TRBJ1-1
CASSIGDAVAGNTIYF | TGTGCCAGCAGCATAGGAGATGCGGTGGCTGGAAACACCATATATTTT | TRBV9 | 16 | . | . | TRBJ1-3
CASSFGLGRPYNEQFF | TGTGCCAGCAGTTTCGGCTTGGGACGGCCTTACAATGAGCAGTTCTTC | TRBV12-3/TRBV12-4 | 16 | . | . | TRBJ2-1
CASSSNGASNEKLFF | TGTGCCAGCAGCTCCAACGGGGCATCTAATGAAAAACTGTTTTTT | TRBV5-6 | 15 | . | . | TRBJ1-4
CASSLGKLGGVDSTDTQYF | TGTGCCAGCAGTTTAGGGAAGTTGGGGGGCGTAGATTCGACAGATACGCAGTATTTT | TRBV27 | 19 | few | . | TRBJ2-3
CASSSTGTIDEQYF | TGTGCCAGCAGTTCGACCGGGACAATCGATGAGCAGTACTTC | TRBV28 | 14 | once | . | TRBJ2-7
CASSVGGVNNEQFF | TGTGCCAGCAGCGTCGGCGGGGTGAACAATGAGCAGTTCTTC | TRBV5-1 | 14 | . | . | TRBJ2-1
CASSYKGGEQFF | TGTGCCAGCAGTTACAAGGGAGGTGAGCAGTTCTTC | TRBV6-6 | 12 | few | . | TRBJ2-1
CSARDNTASGNTIYF | TGCAGTGCTAGAGACAACACCGCCTCTGGAAACACCATATATTTT | TRBV20-1 | 15 | few | . | TRBJ1-3
CASSSPSGRGGELFF | TGTGCCAGCAGCTCTCCTAGCGGGAGGGGCGGGGAGCTGTTTTTT | TRBV11-2 | 15 | many | TRBD2 | TRBJ2-2
CASSLEGPRGEKLFF | TGTGCCAGCAGTTTAGAAGGGCCGCGGGGTGAAAAACTGTTTTTT | TRBV12-3/TRBV12-4 | 15 | many | . | TRBJ1-4
CASSLEGTGVYGYTF | TGTGCCAGCAGCTTAGAGGGGACAGGGGTCTATGGCTACACCTTC | TRBV7-2 | 15 | . | TRBD1 | TRBJ1-2
CASSGNPQSYEQYF | TGTGCCAGCAGCGGAAATCCACAATCCTACGAGCAGTACTTC | TRBV5-5 | 14 | few | . | TRBJ2-7
CATSRDLSYEQYF | TGTGCCACCAGCAGAGATTTATCCTACGAGCAGTACTTC | TRBV15 | 13 | . | . | TRBJ2-7
CASSPGTRLDSPLHF | TGTGCCAGCAGTCCAGGGACCCGATTGGATTCACCCCTCCACTTT | TRBV6-1 | 15 | . | . | TRBJ1-6
CASKRGTTGGYTF | TGTGCCAGCAAGCGGGGGACGACGGGTGGCTACACCTTC | TRBV9 | 13 | . | . | TRBJ1-2
CAWSRGSYNEQFF | TGTGCCTGGAGTAGGGGCTCCTACAATGAGCAGTTCTTC | TRBV30 | 13 | many | . | TRBJ2-1
CASSLQSLAKNIQYF | TGTGCCAGCAGCCTACAGAGTCTAGCCAAAAACATTCAGTACTTC | TRBV3-1 | 15 | . | . | TRBJ2-4
CASSVRDRGFLLSYEQYF | TGTGCCAGCAGTGTCCGGGACAGGGGGTTTTTATTGTCCTACGAGCAGTACTTC | TRBV6-1 | 18 | . | TRBD1 | TRBJ2-7
CASGEIGTGELFF | TGTGCCAGCGGGGAGATAGGGACCGGGGAGCTGTTTTTT | TRBV27 | 13 | few | . | TRBJ2-2
CASSQDSVPYEQYF | TGTGCCAGCAGCCAAGATAGCGTCCCCTACGAGCAGTACTTC | TRBV3-1 | 14 | many | . | TRBJ2-7
CASSSREGEKLFF | TGTGCCAGCAGTTCGAGGGAAGGGGAAAAACTGTTTTTT | TRBV12-3/TRBV12-4 | 13 | many | . | TRBJ1-4
CASSPGTIPSYEQYF | TGTGCCAGCAGCCCCGGGACCATCCCCTCCTACGAGCAGTACTTC | TRBV5-4 | 15 | once | . | TRBJ2-7
CASSPRGQPQHF | TGTGCCAGCAGTCCCAGGGGCCAGCCCCAGCATTTT | TRBV12-3/TRBV12-4 | 12 | many | . | TRBJ1-5
CASSQATDGLVYNSYEQYF | TGTGCCAGCAGCCAAGCGACAGACGGCCTAGTATATAACTCCTACGAGCAGTACTTC | TRBV3-1 | 19 | few | . | TRBJ2-7
CSAKVGLAGPSDTQYF | TGCAGTGCGAAAGTAGGACTAGCGGGTCCCTCAGATACGCAGTATTTT | TRBV20-1 | 16 | many | TRBD2 | TRBJ2-3
CASSLERTGYNEQFF | TGCGCCAGCAGCTTGGAGAGGACAGGGTACAATGAGCAGTTCTTC | TRBV5-1 | 15 | many | TRBD1 | TRBJ2-1
CASTRTGSYSNQPQHF | TGTGCCAGCACCCGGACAGGGTCTTATAGCAATCAGCCCCAGCATTTT | TRBV6-1 | 16 | . | TRBD1 | TRBJ1-5